This T cell receptor (beta chain) stems from a study of CD8+ T cells in alopecia areata. Study-level information: Oral tofacitinib (5 to 10 mg twice daily) was administered to treated patients.

Comments on this clone: The DNA is left out, because the CDR3 cannot be placed on it with certainty; the CDR3 is given as TCRdb lists it.

As the sequencing template, cDNA was produced by extracting RNA and reverse transcribing it. Generated by immunoSEQ multiplex PCR, the TCRdb table keeps only in-frame clones and is missing some. The data hold 200,000 to 250,000 clones, with more than 30% observed a single time. Treatment indicated: oral pan-JAK inhibitor, 5-10 mg twice daily. With termini counted, the CDR3 has 12 amino acids. The V gene's germline CDR1 is MNHEY and CDR2 SMNVEV (reference sequence). The chain is built from TRBV27 and TRBJ1-5. This sample comprised CD4+ T cells sorted from blood, obtained between weeks 30 and 35, from a patient treated with tofacitinib. This sequence originates from a human donor with alopecia areata. Here the CDR3 reads CASSSSGQPQHF.